This T cell receptor beta chain was retrieved from a study of OX40 agonist ivuxolimab in advanced cancers. Method: immunoSEQ multiplex PCR; TCRdb's copy keeps in-frame clones and lacks some. The sample contains fewer than 75,000 clones, 88% of which appear only once. The CDR3 loop spans 17 amino acids. Per the germline V gene, CDR1 is SGHRS and CDR2 is YFSETQ. V shed 2 bases, J shed 1 base, and the junction held 11 bases outside the gene matches. The clonotype comes from an adult with an advanced solid tumor such as melanoma, head and neck, liver or kidney cancer. This chain connects TRBV5-1 to TRBJ2-5; the match to TRBD1 covers 7 bases. This specimen was CD4+ or CD8+ T cells sorted from blood, taken in a trial of the OX40 agonist ivuxolimab. The CDR3, as DNA: TGCGCCAGCAGCTTAACAGGGGCTCGGGCACTCCAAGAGACCCAGTACTTC. Encoded protein: CASSLTGARALQETQYF.